One sample yielded the 2 T cell receptor beta chains listed below, sequenced in a study of OX40 agonist ivuxolimab in advanced cancers. TCRdb's table, derived via immunoSEQ multiplex PCR, lists solely in-frame clones and lacks some. The sample consists of 60,000 to 100,000 clones, 90% to 95% of them appearing once. The sample in question was CD4+ or CD8+ T cells sorted from blood, obtained in a trial of the OX40 agonist ivuxolimab. Source of these receptors: an adult with an advanced solid tumor such as melanoma, head and neck, liver or kidney cancer.

The rearrangement uses TRBV29-1 and TRBJ2-3; D not resolved. Germline V lookup: CDR1 SQVTM, CDR2 ANQGSEA. The CDR3 is made up of 15 amino acids. Trimming pared 1 base from V and 0 bases from J, leaving 11 bases between. The CDR3, as DNA: TGCAGCGTTGAAGTTACAGACTCTAGCACAGATACGCAGTATTTT. This encodes CSVEVTDSSTDTQYF.

This chain joins TRBV2 and TRBJ1-1; 8 positions agree with TRBD1. V was pared by 6 bases and J by 6 bases, with 6 bases of the junction left unmatched. The CDR3 covers 13 residues. Germline CDR1 SNHLY, CDR2 FYNNEI. In nucleotides, the CDR3 is TGTGCCAGCAGAGCGACAGGGGAGGCTGAAGCTTTCTTT. Translation gives CASRATGEAEAFF.